A selection of T cell receptor beta chains follows, all from one sample in a study of blood T cell repertoires in COVID-19. Profiling relied on immunoSEQ multiplex PCR, and the TCRdb table lists in-frame clones only, not all of them. This table has under 300,000 clones, roughly 89% appearing once. Specimen: PBMCs or T cells enriched from blood (not recorded which). These receptors were obtained from a woman in her forties who had recovered from COVID-19. Both conserved end residues are part of each CDR3. A D gene is named only where the DNA matches it firmly. For some rows the clone size is stated as once, few or many, or as a class when expanded; others skip it.

cdr3_nt cdr3_aa clone_size v_call d_call j_call
TGTGCCAGCAGCTTTGGCGGGGGGGAATACGAGCAGTACTTC CASSFGGGEYEQYF - TRBV7-9 TRBD2 TRBJ2-7
TGTGCCAGCAGTTACTCGAGACAGAGTAGGGGCTACACCTTC CASSYSRQSRGYTF - TRBV6-5 - TRBJ1-2
TGCGCCAGCAGCTTCCTACGGCCCGCGGACTTC CASSFLRPADF - TRBV5-1 - TRBJ2-5
TGTGCCAGCAGCGCGGGGGGGGCAGGTGATGGCTACACCTTC CASSAGGAGDGYTF - TRBV9 - TRBJ1-2
TGCGCCAGCAGCCGAGACCCACAGGGGGCGAATGAAAAACTGTTTTTT CASSRDPQGANEKLFF once TRBV4-1 TRBD1 TRBJ1-4
TGTGCCATCAGTGGAGGAGCCGATGAGCAGTTCTTC CAISGGADEQFF once TRBV10-3 - TRBJ2-1
TGTGCCAGCAGTGAGTTAGGCCGACGGGGGGAGCAGTACTTC CASSELGRRGEQYF once TRBV6-1 - TRBJ2-7
TGTGCCTGGAAGCCCGGGACAGGCCAAGAGACCCAGTACTTC CAWKPGTGQETQYF - TRBV30 TRBD1 TRBJ2-5
TGTGCCACCAGTAGGGGGCCCGGAGAGACCCAGTACTTC CATSRGPGETQYF - TRBV24-1 TRBD1 TRBJ2-5
TGTGCCAGCAACGAACAGGGAGTAAGTAATCAGCCCCAGCATTTT CASNEQGVSNQPQHF - TRBV7-2 - TRBJ1-5
TGTGCCAGCAGTGATTTCGGACAGGGAACCTACGAGCAGTACTTC CASSDFGQGTYEQYF - TRBV25-1 TRBD1 TRBJ2-7
TGTGCCAGCAGCACCCTAGGTGGACAGGGGCCTGGAAACACCATATATTTT CASSTLGGQGPGNTIYF - TRBV9 TRBD1 TRBJ1-3
TGCGCCAGCAGCCCGGCCACAGGGGGCCTCCTCTATGGCTACACCTTC CASSPATGGLLYGYTF - TRBV5-1 TRBD1 TRBJ1-2
TGCGCCAGCAGTGAGGGGAGGGGAGATCTATTTGGCTACACCTTC CASSEGRGDLFGYTF few TRBV10-2 - TRBJ1-2
TGTGCCAGCAGCTCCAAAACGGGACAGGACTATGGCTACACCTTC CASSSKTGQDYGYTF - TRBV5-4 TRBD1 TRBJ1-2
TGTGCCTGGAGTATGGGGGCTAATAGCAATCAGCCCCAGCATTTT CAWSMGANSNQPQHF - TRBV30 - TRBJ1-5
TGCGCCAGCAGCATCGGACAGGGGCCTGAAGCTTTCTTT CASSIGQGPEAFF - TRBV5-1 TRBD1 TRBJ1-1
TGCGCCAGCAGCCAATCTCCGGGACAGGGGGACTTAAACTATGGCTACACCTTC CASSQSPGQGDLNYGYTF - TRBV4-3 TRBD1 TRBJ1-2
TGTGCCAGCAGTCGGACAGGGGGCTTGGATGGCTACACCTTC CASSRTGGLDGYTF once TRBV6-4 TRBD1 TRBJ1-2
TGTGCCACCAGCAGAGATCGAGGCGTGAGCTCCTACGAGCAGTACTTC CATSRDRGVSSYEQYF - TRBV15 - TRBJ2-7
TGTGCCAGCAGCCAAGATACGGGGCAGCCCCAGCATTTT CASSQDTGQPQHF - TRBV4-2 - TRBJ1-5
TGTGCCTGGAGTCCCAGGGGGAGGTCCTACAATGAGCAGTTCTTC CAWSPRGRSYNEQFF - TRBV30 - TRBJ2-1
TGTGCCAGGGGCCCCGTTGTTAGGACGCAGTATTTT CARGPVVRTQYF - TRBV2 - TRBJ2-3
TGTGCCAGCAGTTCACAATTCGGGGATCAGCCCCAGCATTTT CASSSQFGDQPQHF - TRBV6-4 - TRBJ1-5
TGCACCAGCAGCCAGAAGGCGGGGGGGACGATCACCGGGGAGCTGTTTTTT CTSSQKAGGTITGELFF - TRBV1 - TRBJ2-2
TGTGCCAGCAGTGAATCTTCGGTGGGGCGCGAGGAAAAACTGTTTTTT CASSESSVGREEKLFF - TRBV6-1 - TRBJ1-4
TGTGCCAGCTCACGGGACACCCACTCTGGAAACACCATATATTTT CASSRDTHSGNTIYF - TRBV18 - TRBJ1-3
TGTGCCAGCAGCCCGGGACAGGGCTTGGGCAATCAGCCCCAGCATTTT CASSPGQGLGNQPQHF - TRBV11-2 TRBD1 TRBJ1-5
TGCGCCAGCAGCATGGGACCGACTGACTCTGGAAACACCATATATTTT CASSMGPTDSGNTIYF - TRBV5-1 - TRBJ1-3
TGTGCCAGCAGCCAAGAAGAACTACTAGCGGGAGTAGATACGCAGTATTTT CASSQEELLAGVDTQYF - TRBV14 TRBD2 TRBJ2-3
TGTGCCAGCCAGCCAGGGCCCACAGATACGCAGTATTTT CASQPGPTDTQYF - TRBV12-3/TRBV12-4 - TRBJ2-3
TGCGCCAGCAGCTTGGGGGAGTCACCAACCTACGAGCAGTACTTC CASSLGESPTYEQYF - TRBV5-1 - TRBJ2-7
TGCGCCAGCAGCCACCCCGGACTAGCGGGGTTACAAGAGACCCAGTACTTC CASSHPGLAGLQETQYF - TRBV4-1 TRBD2 TRBJ2-5
TGTGCCAGCAGTTACTCTCTTCGCGTCAGGCAGGACACCGGGGAGCTGTTTTTT CASSYSLRVRQDTGELFF - TRBV6-2/TRBV6-3 - TRBJ2-2
TGTGCCAGCAGGGCCGGACTAGCGGGAGGGAACACCGGGGAGCTGTTTTTT CASRAGLAGGNTGELFF - TRBV5-5 TRBD2 TRBJ2-2
TGTGCCAGCAGTCCCCGGTTCACTGAAGCTTTCTTT CASSPRFTEAFF - TRBV28 - TRBJ1-1
TGTGCCAGCAGTTTTAACAATAACTATGGCTACACCTTC CASSFNNNYGYTF - TRBV27 - TRBJ1-2
TGTGCCAGCAGCTTAGGATACACAGGGAGTGAAGCTTTCTTT CASSLGYTGSEAFF once TRBV11-3 - TRBJ1-1
TGTGCCAGCAGTTCGCTAGCGGGAACTGGCGAGCAGTTCTTC CASSSLAGTGEQFF - TRBV6-6 TRBD2 TRBJ2-1
TGTGCCAGCAGCTGGGCCGTTTCAACTAATGAAAAACTGTTTTTT CASSWAVSTNEKLFF - TRBV6-2/TRBV6-3 - TRBJ1-4
TGCGCCAGCAGCTTGGCCGGGACTAGGGGCACAGATACGCAGTATTTT CASSLAGTRGTDTQYF once TRBV5-1 TRBD2 TRBJ2-3
TGTGCCAGCTCACCTGACAGGGGGCCCTCAAAAGCTTTCTTT CASSPDRGPSKAFF - TRBV18 TRBD1 TRBJ1-1
TGTGCCTGGAGTGCGGTGGGCAGGGGTAAAGGAGAGGCTAATGAAAAACTGTTTTTT CAWSAVGRGKGEANEKLFF - TRBV30 - TRBJ1-4
TGTGCCAGCAGCCAAGCCATCGGGATGGATACGCAGTATTTT CASSQAIGMDTQYF - TRBV4-2 - TRBJ2-3
TGTGCCAGCAGCTTAACGGTTCCTCCGGGACAGGGGCCCACCGGGGAGCTGTTTTTT CASSLTVPPGQGPTGELFF - TRBV7-3 TRBD1 TRBJ2-2
TGCGCCAGCAGCCAGACAGGGCCGTCCTACGAGCAGTACTTC CASSQTGPSYEQYF - TRBV5-1 TRBD1 TRBJ2-7
TGTGCCAGCAGCCAGGGGACAGGGGGACTCGGAAAACTGTTTTTT CASSQGTGGLGKLFF once TRBV14 TRBD1 TRBJ1-4
TGCGCCAGCAGCTTGACTAGCGGGGGGGAGTTGACCCAGTACTTC CASSLTSGGELTQYF - TRBV5-1 TRBD2 TRBJ2-5
TGTGCCAGTAGCTGGGGGGGGACTAGCTACAATGAGCAGTTCTTC CASSWGGTSYNEQFF - TRBV19 TRBD2 TRBJ2-1
TGTGCCAGCAATTCAGGGGCGACACCCCTCCACTTT CASNSGATPLHF - TRBV27 - TRBJ1-6
TGTGCCAGCAGTGAAGAACAGGTTCGAGGTCAGCCCCAGCATTTT CASSEEQVRGQPQHF once TRBV2 - TRBJ1-5
TGTGCCAGCAGTGCCGAGACAACTAATGAAAAACTGTTTTTT CASSAETTNEKLFF few TRBV2 - TRBJ1-4
TGCAGTGCTAGTCTTCGGATGGGACAGTCGAAGGGCTACACCTTC CSASLRMGQSKGYTF few TRBV20-1 TRBD1 TRBJ1-2